This T cell receptor (beta chain) derives from a study of tumor-infiltrating lymphocytes in primary liver carcinoma. Study outcomes and limitations: Unsorted bulk samples meant CD4+ and CD8+ repertoires went uncompared.

With respect to this clonotype: Its antigen is not known.

Trimming took off 2 bases at V and 11 bases at J, with 12 bases between the two ends. The CDR3 totals 12 residues. Total RNA (around 510 ng) served as template for TCR beta cDNA synthesis primed by a constant-region primer. The TCR beta library was amplified through three nested multiplex PCR rounds in a modified ARM-PCR procedure. Forward primers for TRBV1-TRBV30 and a C-beta reverse primer served the first two PCR rounds, at around 11 cycles each. TCRdb re-called the multiplex PCR reads with MiXCR, one entry per CDR3 protein. In the table there are about 310,000 distinct CDR3 sequences, about 50% of which are singletons. The blood RNA (from unsorted whole blood) was obtained, and germline DNA was also extracted.

The sample taken for sequencing was peripheral blood. The chain carries TRBV12-3 or TRBV12-4 and TRBJ1-1; TRBD1 is a possible D gene (5 bases). This TCR came from a woman in her twenties or thirties with primary liver carcinoma and hepatitis B virus infection. This chain's CDR3 is CASSLWGWEAFF. For the CDR3, the DNA is TGTGCCAGCAGTTTATGGGGGTGGGAGGCTTTCTTT.